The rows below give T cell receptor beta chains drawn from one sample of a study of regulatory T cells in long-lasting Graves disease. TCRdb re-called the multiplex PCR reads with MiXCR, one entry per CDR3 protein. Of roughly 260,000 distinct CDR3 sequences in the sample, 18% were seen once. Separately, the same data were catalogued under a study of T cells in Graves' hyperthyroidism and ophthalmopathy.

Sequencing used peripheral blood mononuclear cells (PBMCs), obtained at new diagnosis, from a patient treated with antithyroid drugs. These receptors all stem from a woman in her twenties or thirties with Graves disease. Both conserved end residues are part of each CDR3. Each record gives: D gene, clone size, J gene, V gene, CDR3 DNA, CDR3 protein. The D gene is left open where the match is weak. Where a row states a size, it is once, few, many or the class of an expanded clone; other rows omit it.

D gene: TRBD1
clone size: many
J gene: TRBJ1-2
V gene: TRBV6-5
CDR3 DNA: TGTGCCAGCAGTTACACCGGGACAGGCTATGGCTACACCTTC
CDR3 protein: CASSYTGTGYGYTF

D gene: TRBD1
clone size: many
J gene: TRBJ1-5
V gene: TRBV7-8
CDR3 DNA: TGTGCCAGCAGCTTAGCGAGCGGGACAGGGACCCATCAGCCCCAGCATTTT
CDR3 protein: CASSLASGTGTHQPQHF

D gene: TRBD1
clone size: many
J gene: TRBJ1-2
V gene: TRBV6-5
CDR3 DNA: TGTGCCAGCAGTTCCTTCACAGGGGTTCGGAAGGAAAGCTATGGCTACACCTTC
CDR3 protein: CASSSFTGVRKESYGYTF

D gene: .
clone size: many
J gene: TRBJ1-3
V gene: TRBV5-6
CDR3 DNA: TGTGCCAGCAGTTTTGACTGGGATGGTAGAAACACCATATATTTT
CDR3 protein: CASSFDWDGRNTIYF

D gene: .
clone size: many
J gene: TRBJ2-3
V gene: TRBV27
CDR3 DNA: TGTGCCAGCAGTACCACTAGTACGGAGGTTACGCAGTATTTT
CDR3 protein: CASSTTSTEVTQYF

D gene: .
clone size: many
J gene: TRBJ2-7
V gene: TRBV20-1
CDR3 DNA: TGCAGTGCTAGACGGCAGCGATACGAGCAGTACTTC
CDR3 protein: CSARRQRYEQYF

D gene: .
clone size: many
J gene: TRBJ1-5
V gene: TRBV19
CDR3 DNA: TGTGCCAGTACCGCCCCGTCACGCAATCAGCCCCAGCATTTT
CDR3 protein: CASTAPSRNQPQHF

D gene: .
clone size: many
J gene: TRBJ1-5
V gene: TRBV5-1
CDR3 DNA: TGCGCCAGCAGCTTGCTAGACGAACTGAAAAAAAGATTTAATCAGCCCCAGCATTTT
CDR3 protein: CASSLLDELKKRFNQPQHF

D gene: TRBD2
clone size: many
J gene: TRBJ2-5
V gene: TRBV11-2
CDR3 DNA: TGTGCCAGCAGCTGGGGGCTAGCGGGGGGGCTGTACCAAGAGACCCAGTACTTC
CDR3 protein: CASSWGLAGGLYQETQYF

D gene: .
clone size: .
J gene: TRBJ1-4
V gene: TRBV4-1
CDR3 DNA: TGCGCCAGCAGCCAAGAGCCCGGGGGGAGTCGAGGTGAAAAACTGTTTTTT
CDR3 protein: CASSQEPGGSRGEKLFF

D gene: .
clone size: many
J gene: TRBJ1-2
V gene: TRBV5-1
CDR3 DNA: TGCGCCAGCAGCTCGTACCGGGACGGAGTTGGCTACACCTTC
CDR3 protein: CASSSYRDGVGYTF

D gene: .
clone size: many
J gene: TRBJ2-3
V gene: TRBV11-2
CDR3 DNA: TGTGCCAGCAGCTTAGAACCTACAGGGACAGATACGCAGTATTTT
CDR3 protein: CASSLEPTGTDTQYF

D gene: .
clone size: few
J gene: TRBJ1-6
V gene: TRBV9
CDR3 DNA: TGTGCCAGCAGCTCGGGGACAAGCTCCTATAATTCACCCCTCCACTTT
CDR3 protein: CASSSGTSSYNSPLHF

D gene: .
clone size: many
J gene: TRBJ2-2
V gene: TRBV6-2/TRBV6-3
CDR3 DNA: TGTGCCAGCAGTTACGGGTCGGGGGCCACCGGGGAGCTGTTTTTT
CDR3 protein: CASSYGSGATGELFF

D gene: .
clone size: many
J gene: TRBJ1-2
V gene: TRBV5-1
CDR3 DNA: TGCGCCAGCAGCCCGGGGGTAGGGGATGGCTACACCTTC
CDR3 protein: CASSPGVGDGYTF

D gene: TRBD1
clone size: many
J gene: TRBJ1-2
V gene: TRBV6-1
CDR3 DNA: TGTGCCAGCAGTGCAATGACAGGGTCGTATGGCTACACCTTC
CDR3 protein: CASSAMTGSYGYTF

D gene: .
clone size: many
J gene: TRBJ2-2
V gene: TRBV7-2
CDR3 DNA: TGTGCCAGCAGCTTTGTCAGGGTGCGGGCCACCGGGGAGCTGTTTTTT
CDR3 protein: CASSFVRVRATGELFF

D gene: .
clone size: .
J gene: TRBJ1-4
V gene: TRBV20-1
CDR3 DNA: TGCAGTGCTAGTCATCATGGACACGTTGAAAAACTGTTTTTT
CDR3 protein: CSASHHGHVEKLFF

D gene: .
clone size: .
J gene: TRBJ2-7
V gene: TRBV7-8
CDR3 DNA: TGTGCCAGCATACGTGCGGGGGCCACCTCCTACGAGCAGTACTTC
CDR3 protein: CASIRAGATSYEQYF

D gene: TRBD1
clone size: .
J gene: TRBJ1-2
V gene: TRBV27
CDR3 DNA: TGTGCCAGCAGTTCGGGACAGGGCCCAGGAGGCTATGGCTACACCTTC
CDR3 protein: CASSSGQGPGGYGYTF

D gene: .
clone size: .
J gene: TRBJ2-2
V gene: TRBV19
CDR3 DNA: TGTGCCAGTAGTATCGTATCGGCAGCCGGGGAGCTGTTTTTT
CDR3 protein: CASSIVSAAGELFF

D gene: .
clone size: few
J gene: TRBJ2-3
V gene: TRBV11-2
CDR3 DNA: TGTGCCAGCAGCCGGTACACAGATACGCAGTATTTT
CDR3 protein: CASSRYTDTQYF

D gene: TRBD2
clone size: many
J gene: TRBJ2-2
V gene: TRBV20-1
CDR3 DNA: TGCAGTGCTAGAGGGGGGGCTAGCGGGGGGGCGAACACCGGGGAGCTGTTTTTT
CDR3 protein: CSARGGASGGANTGELFF

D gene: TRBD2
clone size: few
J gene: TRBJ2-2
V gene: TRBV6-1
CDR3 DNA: TGTGCCAGCCAAATCTTGACTAGCGGGGGCCCCGGGGAGCTGTTTTTT
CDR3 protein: CASQILTSGGPGELFF

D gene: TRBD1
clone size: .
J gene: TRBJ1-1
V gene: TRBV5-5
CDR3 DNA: TGTGCCAGCACCCAGGGGACAGGGTCGAACACTGAAGCTTTCTTT
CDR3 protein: CASTQGTGSNTEAFF

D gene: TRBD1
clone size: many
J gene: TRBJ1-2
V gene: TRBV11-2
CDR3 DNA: TGTGCCAGCAGCACAGGGGGGGGGAACTATGGCTACACCTTC
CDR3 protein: CASSTGGGNYGYTF

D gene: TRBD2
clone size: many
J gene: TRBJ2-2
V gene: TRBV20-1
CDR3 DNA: TGCAGTGCTAGAAAAAGGGGCGGGGGGGTCGAAGGGGAGCTGTTTTTT
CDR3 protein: CSARKRGGGVEGELFF

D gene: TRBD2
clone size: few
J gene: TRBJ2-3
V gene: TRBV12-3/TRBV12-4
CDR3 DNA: TGTGCCAGCAGATCGGCGGGGGGGCCCCCAGATACGCAGTATTTT
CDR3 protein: CASRSAGGPPDTQYF

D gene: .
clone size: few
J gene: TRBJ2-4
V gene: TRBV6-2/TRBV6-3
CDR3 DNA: TGTGCCAGCAGTTACTCCTCAGGGAGGGGGGACATTCAGTACTTC
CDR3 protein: CASSYSSGRGDIQYF

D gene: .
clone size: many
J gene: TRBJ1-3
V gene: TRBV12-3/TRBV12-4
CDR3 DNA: TGTGCCAGCAGTTTATTGAGCCCCTCCTCTGGAAACACCATATATTTT
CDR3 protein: CASSLLSPSSGNTIYF

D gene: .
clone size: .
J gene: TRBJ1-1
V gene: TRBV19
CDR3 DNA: TGTGCCAGTACTCCCTTGGGGGGGCACGGGGGTGTCACTGAAGCTTTCTTT
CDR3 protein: CASTPLGGHGGVTEAFF

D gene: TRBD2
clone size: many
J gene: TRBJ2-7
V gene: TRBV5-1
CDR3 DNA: TGCGCCAGCAGCAAGGGGACTAGCGCCTACGAGCAGTACTTC
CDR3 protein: CASSKGTSAYEQYF

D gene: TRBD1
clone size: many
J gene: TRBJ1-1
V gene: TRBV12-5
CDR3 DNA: TGTGCTAGTGGTTTTATCAGGGACAGGGGCACTGAAGCTTTCTTT
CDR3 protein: CASGFIRDRGTEAFF

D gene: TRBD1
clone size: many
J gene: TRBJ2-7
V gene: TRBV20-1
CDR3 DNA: TGCAGTGCATCAGGACAGGGCTACGAGCAGTACTTC
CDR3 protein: CSASGQGYEQYF

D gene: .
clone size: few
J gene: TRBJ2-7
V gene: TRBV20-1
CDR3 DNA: TGCAGTGCTAGAAAAGGGACCACCTACGAGCAGTACTTC
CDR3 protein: CSARKGTTYEQYF

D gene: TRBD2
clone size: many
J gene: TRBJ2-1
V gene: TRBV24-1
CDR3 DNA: TGTGCCACTCAATGGGGCTACAGCGGGGGGGCAAATGAGCAGTTCTTC
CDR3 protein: CATQWGYSGGANEQFF

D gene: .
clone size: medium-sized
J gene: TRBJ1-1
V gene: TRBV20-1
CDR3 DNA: TGCAGTGCTAGTCCCGAGAACACTGAAGCTTTCTTT
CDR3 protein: CSASPENTEAFF

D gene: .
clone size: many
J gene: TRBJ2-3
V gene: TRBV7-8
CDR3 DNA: TGTGCCAGCAGCCCCTTAGACGGACGCACAGATACGCAGTATTTT
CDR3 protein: CASSPLDGRTDTQYF

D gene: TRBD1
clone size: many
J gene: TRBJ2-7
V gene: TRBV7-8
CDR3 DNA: TGTGCCAGCAGCTTAGGACAGGGGGTTGGATACGAGCAGTACTTC
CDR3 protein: CASSLGQGVGYEQYF

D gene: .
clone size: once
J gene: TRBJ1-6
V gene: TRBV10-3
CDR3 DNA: TGTGCCATCAGTGACTCGAGCGTGAGTAATTCACCCCTCCACTTT
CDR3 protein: CAISDSSVSNSPLHF

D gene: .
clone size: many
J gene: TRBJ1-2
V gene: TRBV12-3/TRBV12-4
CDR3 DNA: TGTGCCAGCAGCCTCCTTGGGGATGGCTACACCTTC
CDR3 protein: CASSLLGDGYTF

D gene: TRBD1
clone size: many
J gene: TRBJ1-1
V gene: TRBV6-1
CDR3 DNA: TGTGCCAGCAACAGAGACAGGGGGCGAATGGTAGCTTTCTTT
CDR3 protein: CASNRDRGRMVAFF

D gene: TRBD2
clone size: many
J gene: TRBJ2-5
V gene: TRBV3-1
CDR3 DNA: TGTGCCAGCAGGCCCTTAGCGGGGGGGATCCAAGAGACCCAGTACTTC
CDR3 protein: CASRPLAGGIQETQYF

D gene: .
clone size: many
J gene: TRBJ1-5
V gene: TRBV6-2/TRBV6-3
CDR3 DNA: TGTGCCAGCAGGCAACAGGGTAGCAATCAGCCCCAGCATTTT
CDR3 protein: CASRQQGSNQPQHF

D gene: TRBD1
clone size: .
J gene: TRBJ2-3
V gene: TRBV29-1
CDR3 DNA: TGCAGCGTTGCCGGGACAGGGAGGTCAGATACGCAGTATTTT
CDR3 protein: CSVAGTGRSDTQYF

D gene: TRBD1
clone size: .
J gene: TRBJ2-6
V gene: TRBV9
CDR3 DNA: TGTGCCAGCAGCGAGGGTAGTTTCACAGGGGTCTCTGGGGCCAACGTCCTGACTTTC
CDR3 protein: CASSEGSFTGVSGANVLTF